This T cell receptor beta chain was recorded in a study of T-cell reconstitution after alpha-beta-depleted transplantation in children. Library preparation (for TCRbeta) was performed with unique molecular identifiers. TCRdb recomputed calls from the PCR reads with MiXCR, one row per CDR3 protein. The sample has about 440,000 distinct CDR3 sequences, over 40% seen once. In the case of this clonotype: Its matching antigen is unknown.

Study-wide findings and caveats: Surviving recipient T cells and thymic progenitors produced the high day-60 TCRbeta diversity seen in some patients. Approximately two months post-transplant, alpha-beta T cells reportedly originated from several hundred expanded graft clones. From newly produced T cells came most of the T-cell counts and diversity one year after transplant.

Here the sequenced sample was PBMCs, taken before TCRalphabeta/CD19-depleted stem cell transplant. The clonotype originates from a girl between 2 and 10 years old with aplastic anemia, due to receive a stem cell transplant.

CDR3 loop: CASSFGGGTEAFF. The CDR3 region has the DNA TGTGCCAGCAGCTTTGGGGGGGGTACTGAAGCTTTCTTT. The V gene is TRBV7-9, the J gene TRBJ1-1; weak D call: TRBD1 (5 bases). The CDR3 is made up of 13 amino acids. Per germline, CDR1 SEHNR and CDR2 FQNEAQ (reference sequence). Trimming left V 3 bases short and J 5 bases short, with 10 bases between.